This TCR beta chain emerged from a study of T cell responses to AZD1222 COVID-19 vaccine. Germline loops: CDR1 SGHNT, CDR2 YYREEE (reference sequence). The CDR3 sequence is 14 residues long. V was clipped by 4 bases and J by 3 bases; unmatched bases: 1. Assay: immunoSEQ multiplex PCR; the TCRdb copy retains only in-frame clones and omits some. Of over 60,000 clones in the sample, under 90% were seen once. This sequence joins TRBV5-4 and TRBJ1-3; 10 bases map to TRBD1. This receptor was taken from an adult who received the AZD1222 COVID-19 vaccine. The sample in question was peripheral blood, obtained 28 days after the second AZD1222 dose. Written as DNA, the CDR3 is TGTGCCAGCAGCAGGACAGGGGGTGGAAACACCATATATTTT. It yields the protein CASSRTGGGNTIYF.